This T cell receptor (beta chain) stems from a study of cytomegalovirus exposure and HLA in healthy donors. Background on the study: Researchers previously reported finding more than 100 million unique TCR beta sequences from 150 million to 200 million T cells. Whole-study results and caveats: Reported results showed that the classifier diagnosed cytomegalovirus status with high specificity and sensitivity.

PCR employed 60 Vbeta and 13 Jbeta primers. Some clones are missing from TCRdb's copy, which holds only in-frame ones; the method was immunoSEQ multiplex PCR. The sample lists 130,000 or so clones; roughly 80% were seen once. Germline values: CDR1 SEHNR, CDR2 FQNEAQ (reference sequence). Trimming cost V 3 bases and J 1 base, with 15 bases left between them. The CDR3 length is 16 residues. This clone was counted only a few times. Its matching antigen is unknown. This chain connects TRBV7-9 to TRBJ1-1; D is perhaps TRBD1 (5 bases). Sample: PBMCs. This receptor was taken from a female donor in good health and CMV-seronegative. In nucleotides, the CDR3 is TGTGCCAGCAGCTTGGGTTCGGCAGGGCCGAACACTGAAGCTTTCTTT. Protein: CASSLGSAGPNTEAFF.